Included here is one T cell receptor beta chain sequence, with context. Its antigen is undetermined. The data were taken from a study of cytomegalovirus exposure and HLA in healthy donors. The study, taken as a whole, reports: The authors listed approximately 150 TCR beta chains as cytomegalovirus-associated.

The length of the CDR3 is 15 residues. Germline V gene data show CDR1 as KGHSH and CDR2 as LQKENI. V was clipped by 3 bases and J by 0 bases, with 12 bases between them. 13 Jbeta primers and 60 Vbeta primers were used for the PCR. Clones were read by immunoSEQ multiplex PCR, and TCRdb kept only the in-frame ones, dropping some. The sample lists 90,000 to 140,000 clones, 76% occurring once. This chain joins TRBV18 and TRBJ2-7; the D gene is possibly TRBD1 (5 bases). The sequenced sample consisted of PBMCs. The sequence was collected from a man aged 35-49 years in good health and CMV-seropositive. This chain's CDR3 is CASSPRQTSSYEQYF. The DNA of the CDR3 is TGTGCCAGCTCACCCCGACAGACGAGCTCCTACGAGCAGTACTTC.